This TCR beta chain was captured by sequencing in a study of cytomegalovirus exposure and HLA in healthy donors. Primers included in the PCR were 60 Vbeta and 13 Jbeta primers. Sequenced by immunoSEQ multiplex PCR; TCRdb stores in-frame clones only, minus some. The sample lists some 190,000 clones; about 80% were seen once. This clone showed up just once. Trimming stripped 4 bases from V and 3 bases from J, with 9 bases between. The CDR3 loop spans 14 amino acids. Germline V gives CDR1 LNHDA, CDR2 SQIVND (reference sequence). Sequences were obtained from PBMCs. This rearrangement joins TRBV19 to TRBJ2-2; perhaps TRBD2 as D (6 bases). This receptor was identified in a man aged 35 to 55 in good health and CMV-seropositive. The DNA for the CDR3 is TGTGCCAGTAGTACCCCGGGGGACACCGGGGAGCTGTTTTTT. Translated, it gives CASSTPGDTGELFF. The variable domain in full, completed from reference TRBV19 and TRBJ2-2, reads DGGITQSPKYLFRKEGQNVTLSCEQNLNHDAMYWYRQDPGQGLRLIYYSQIVNDFQKGDIAEGYSVSREKKESFPLTVTSAQKNPTAFYLCASSTPGDTGELFFGEGSRLTVL.